Below, one TCR beta chain is given with its context. The antigen is undetermined. These data originate in a study of cytomegalovirus exposure and HLA in healthy donors. The wider study: Unique TCRs numbering roughly 85 million, obtained from HLA-typed donors, made up an early data release.

Primers for the PCR totalled 60 Vbeta and 13 Jbeta. Produced via immunoSEQ multiplex PCR; TCRdb's table is partial and in-frame only. This sample has 150,000 to 200,000 clones, with roughly 82% found just once. Broader study findings: Presence/absence analyses took donor sequencing depth as roughly uniform.

The sequencing input was PBMCs. The clonotype originates from a woman between 45 and 60 years old in good health and CMV-seropositive.

In DNA, the CDR3 is TGTGCCAAAACGCAGGGCCACGAGCAGTACTTC. Encoded protein: CAKTQGHEQYF. The rearrangement joins TRBV21-1 to TRBJ2-7; the D segment call TRBD1 is taken from the table without a DNA check. TRBV21-1 is deemed a pseudogene. CDR3 size: 11 residues.